What follows describes a single TCR beta chain. Its antigen is still unknown. Germline V gene data show CDR1 as MNHEY and CDR2 as SMNVEV (reference sequence). CDR3 length: 12 residues. V gave up 3 bases and J gave up 0 bases, with 0 bases separating them. Samples with a second dose at about 4 or about 12 weeks were pooled together. Profiled with immunoSEQ multiplex PCR; TCRdb holds only in-frame clones, not every one. The table has approximately 150,000 clones, 90% seen once. These data are taken from a study of T cell responses to AZD1222 COVID-19 vaccine. The study's findings and limits: Spike-specific TCRs gained breadth and depth after people received two AZD1222 doses. A mostly white British donor set with more females was recruited, and clonal diversity was possibly underestimated.

The rearrangement links TRBV27 to TRBJ1-5; D ambiguous. This sequence was found in an adult who received the AZD1222 COVID-19 vaccine. The material was peripheral blood, obtained 28 days after the second AZD1222 dose. In DNA form, the CDR3 reads TGTGCCAGCAGTTTTAGCAATCAGCCCCAGCATTTT. This sequence encodes CASSFSNQPQHF.